This T cell receptor beta chain was retrieved from a study of T cell responses to AZD1222 COVID-19 vaccine. Findings of the study overall: Seropositive at baseline were only a handful of AZD1222 recipients.

Germline V lookup: CDR1 MNHEY, CDR2 SVGEGT. The CDR3 is made up of 13 amino acids. V was trimmed by 6 bases and J by 3 bases, leaving 12 bases between them. With respect to this clone: Its antigen remains unknown.

Data came from immunoSEQ multiplex PCR; TCRdb stores just in-frame clones and leaves some out. This table holds under 150,000 clones, 88% found once. The clonotype originates from an adult in good health. The sample in question was peripheral blood, obtained on day 0 of AZD1222 vaccination. The gene calls are TRBV6-2 or TRBV6-3 and TRBJ2-7; D may be TRBD1 or TRBD2 (5 bases each). CDR3 residues: CASSRDGFYEQYF. The CDR3 coding sequence is TGTGCCAGCAGCCGGGACGGCTTCTACGAGCAGTACTTC.